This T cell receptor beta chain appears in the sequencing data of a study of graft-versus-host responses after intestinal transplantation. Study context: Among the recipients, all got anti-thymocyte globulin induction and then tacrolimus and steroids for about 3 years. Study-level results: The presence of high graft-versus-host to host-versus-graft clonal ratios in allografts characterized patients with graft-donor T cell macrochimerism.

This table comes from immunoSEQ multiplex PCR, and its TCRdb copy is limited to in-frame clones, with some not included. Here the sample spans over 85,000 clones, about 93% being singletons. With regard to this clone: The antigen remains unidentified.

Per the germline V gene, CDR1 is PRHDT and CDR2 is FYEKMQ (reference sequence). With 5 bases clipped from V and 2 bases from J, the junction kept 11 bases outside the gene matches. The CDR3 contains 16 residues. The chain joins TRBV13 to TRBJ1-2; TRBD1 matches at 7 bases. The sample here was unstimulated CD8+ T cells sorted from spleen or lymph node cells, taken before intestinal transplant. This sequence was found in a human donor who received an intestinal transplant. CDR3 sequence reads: CASSLNRGSENYGYTF. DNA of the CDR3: TGTGCCAGCAGCCTAAACAGGGGTTCCGAGAACTATGGCTACACCTTC.